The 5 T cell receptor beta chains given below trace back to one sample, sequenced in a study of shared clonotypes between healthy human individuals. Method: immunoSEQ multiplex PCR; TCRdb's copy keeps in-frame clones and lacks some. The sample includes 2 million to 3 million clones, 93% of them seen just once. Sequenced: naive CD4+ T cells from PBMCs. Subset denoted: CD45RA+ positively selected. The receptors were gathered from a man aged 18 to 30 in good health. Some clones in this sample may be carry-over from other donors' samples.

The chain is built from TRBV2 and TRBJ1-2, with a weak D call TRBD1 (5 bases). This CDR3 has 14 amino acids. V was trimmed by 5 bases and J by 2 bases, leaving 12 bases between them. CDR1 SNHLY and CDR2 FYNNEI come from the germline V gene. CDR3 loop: CASSRGLTNYGYTF. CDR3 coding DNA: TGTGCCAGCAGTAGGGGACTGACCAACTATGGCTACACCTTC.

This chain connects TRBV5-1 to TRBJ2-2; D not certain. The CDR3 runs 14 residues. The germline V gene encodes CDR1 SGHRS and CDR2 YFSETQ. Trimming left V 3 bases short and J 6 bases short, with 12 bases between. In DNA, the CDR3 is TGCGCCAGCAGCTCCCTGGTGGGTGCCGGGGAGCTGTTTTTT. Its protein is CASSSLVGAGELFF.

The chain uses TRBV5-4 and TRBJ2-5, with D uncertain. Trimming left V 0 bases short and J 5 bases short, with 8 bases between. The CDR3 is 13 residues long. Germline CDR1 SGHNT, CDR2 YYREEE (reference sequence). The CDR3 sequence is CASSLAVDETQYF. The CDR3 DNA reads TGTGCCAGCAGCTTGGCGGTCGACGAGACCCAGTACTTC.

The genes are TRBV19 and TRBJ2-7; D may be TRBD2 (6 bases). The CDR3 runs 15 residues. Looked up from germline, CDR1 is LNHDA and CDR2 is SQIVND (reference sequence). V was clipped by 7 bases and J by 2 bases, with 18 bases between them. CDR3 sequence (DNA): TGTGCCAGTACCCTTGGGGGGACGGGGACCTACGAGCAGTACTTC. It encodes CASTLGGTGTYEQYF. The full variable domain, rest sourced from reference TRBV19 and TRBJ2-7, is DGGITQSPKYLFRKEGQNVTLSCEQNLNHDAMYWYRQDPGQGLRLIYYSQIVNDFQKGDIAEGYSVSREKKESFPLTVTSAQKNPTAFYLCASTLGGTGTYEQYFGPGTRLTVT.

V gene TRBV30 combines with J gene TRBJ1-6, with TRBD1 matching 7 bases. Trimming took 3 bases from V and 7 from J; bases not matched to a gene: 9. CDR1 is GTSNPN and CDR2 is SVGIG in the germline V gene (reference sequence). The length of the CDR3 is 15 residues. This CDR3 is CAWRYRGQGNSPLHF. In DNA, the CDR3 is TGTGCCTGGAGGTACAGGGGTCAGGGGAATTCACCCCTCCACTTT.